What follows are 10 T cell receptor beta chains derived from one specimen sequenced in a study of metastatic and nonmetastatic thyroid tumors (dated by TCRdb to about 2020). Libraries came from PCR. The reads were generated on an Illumina HiSeq 4000. TCRdb took the public reads, trimmed them with fastp at Q25, ran MiXCR for clone calling and kept in-frame beta chains. This sample lists around 45,000 clones; less than 5% were detected once. The ten largest clonotypes hold about 9.8% of the sample. Before undergoing thyroid surgery, none of the patients had been given any kind of treatment. Sequencing was performed on blood. Every receptor here comes from a female donor with papillary thyroid cancer or a benign thyroid nodule (not recorded which). Some clones in this sample may be carry-over from other donors' samples.

Worth noting for this clone: With a much larger clone just one base away, this may be a read error. This sequence joins TRBV11-2 and TRBJ2-5; D is ambiguous. Germline assignment: CDR1 SGHAT and CDR2 FQNNGV. The CDR3 runs to 14 residues. CDR3 loop: CASSLYRDQDTQYF. The CDR3, as DNA: TGTGCCAGCAGCTTATACAGAGACCAAGATACCCAGTACTTC.

To note about this clone: This sequence may be a read error, since a much larger clone differs from it by one base. V is TRBV18 and J is TRBJ1-2; D call uncertain. Germline loops: CDR1 KGHSH, CDR2 LQKENI. Trimming stripped 6 bases from V and 0 bases from J, with 17 bases between. This CDR3 region has 16 residues. CDR3 amino acids: CASSPSLWEPNYGYTF. The CDR3 DNA sequence: TGTGCCAGCTCTCCGAGCCTCTGGGAGCCTAACTATGGCTACACCTTC.

This clone appeared many times. Written as DNA, the CDR3 is TGTGCCAGCAGCCACGGACTAGCGGACAATGAGCAGTTCTTC. This codes for CASSHGLADNEQFF. The chain has TRBV7-9 and TRBJ2-1; 10 nucleotides align to TRBD2. Losses at the gene ends were 5 bases for V and 5 bases for J; bases not matched to a gene: 3. The CDR3 is 14 amino acids. Germline V gene lookup returns CDR1 SEHNR and CDR2 FQNEAQ (reference sequence).

This clone was seen a few times. This chain uses TRBV20-1 with TRBJ2-1, with 12 positions matching TRBD2. Looked up from germline, CDR1 is DFQATT and CDR2 is SNEGSKA (reference sequence). This CDR3 contains 17 residues. After removal of 4 bases from V and 6 bases from J, the junction contained 13 bases not matched to a gene. The chain's CDR3 is CSATSGRARPLPNEQFF. Here the CDR3 DNA reads TGCAGTGCTACTAGCGGGAGGGCCCGACCGCTCCCCAATGAGCAGTTCTTC.

This clone was detected ten times or more. This could be a read error, since a much larger clone is one nucleotide away. Other DNA sequences from this sample encode an identical CDR3 as well. The chain employs TRBV12-3 or TRBV12-4 and TRBJ1-5; D gene unclear. V was shortened by 5 bases and J by 0 bases, with 8 bases between the two germline ends. CDR3 length: 14 amino acids. CDR3 sequence reads: CASSRTGSNQPQHF. For the CDR3, the DNA is TGTGCCAGCAGTCGGACGGGTAGCAATCAGCCCCAGCATTTT.

This clone was picked up many times. This chain uses TRBV6-1 with TRBJ1-4; D is possibly TRBD1 (6 bases). Germline-derived CDR1 and CDR2 are MNHNS and SASEGT. The CDR3 contains 14 residues. V lost 3 bases and J 6 bases, leaving 11 bases between the germline ends. In DNA, the CDR3 is TGTGCCAGCAGTGACTCCGGGGGGCATGAAAAACTGTTTTTT. Its translation is CASSDSGGHEKLFF.

This clone has a handful of counts. This may arise from a read error, as a much more abundant clone is one base away. The sample has other DNA sequences that encode this CDR3 too. The rearrangement links TRBV5-6 to TRBJ2-3, with 8 bases matching TRBD1. Germline V gene sequence: CDR1 SGHDT, CDR2 YYEEEE. CDR3 length: 14 residues. V dropped 2 bases and J dropped 6; count of bases not matched to a gene: 5. As DNA, the CDR3 is TGTGCCAGCAGCTTTAACAGGGGGGTTGATACGCAGTATTTT. Translation: CASSFNRGVDTQYF.

This clone has a count of ten or more. The V call is TRBV29-1, the J call TRBJ1-5; D unresolved. This CDR3 contains 15 residues. V lost 7 bases, J lost 1 base, and 17 bases lay in between. The germline V gene encodes CDR1 SQVTM and CDR2 ANQGSEA. CDR3 in DNA: TGCAGCGCCGAACGCCTAGGATCGAGCAATCAGCCCCAGCATTTT. Translated: CSAERLGSSNQPQHF.

This clone was found many times. CDR3 protein: CSGEDRAEYNEQFF. In nucleotides, the CDR3 is TGCAGCGGGGAAGACAGGGCGGAATACAATGAGCAGTTCTTC. The V call is TRBV20-1, the J call TRBJ2-1; 7 nucleotides line up with TRBD1. The CDR3 spans 14 residues. In germline, CDR1 is DFQATT, CDR2 SNEGSKA (reference sequence).

This clone was counted many times. The V and J genes are TRBV14 and TRBJ1-1; no clear D. CDR1 SGHDN and CDR2 FVKESK come from the germline V gene. V lost 1 base, J lost 6 bases, and 9 bases lay in between. There are 13 residues in the CDR3. The CDR3 here is CASSQGLSPEAFF. Written as DNA, the CDR3 is TGTGCCAGCAGCCAAGGCCTATCCCCTGAAGCTTTCTTT.